One and the same sample provided the 30 T cell receptor beta chains below, sequenced in a study of regulatory T cells in long-lasting Graves disease. Time point specified: newly diagnosed GD, antithyroid drugs for less than 3 months. RNA isolated from PBMCs was used to make the TCR library. Libraries of TCR beta came from iRepertoire HTBI primers plus Arm-PCR of CDR3 regions. TCRdb fed the multiplex PCR reads into MiXCR, producing one record per CDR3 protein. The data contain 530,000 or so distinct CDR3 sequences, approximately 13% of them singletons. This same sample was also taken into another study, of T cells in Graves' hyperthyroidism and ophthalmopathy.

Material: peripheral blood mononuclear cells (PBMCs), obtained at new diagnosis, from a patient treated with antithyroid drugs. The receptors were sampled from a man aged 30 to 45 with Graves disease.

This clonotype has ten or more counts. The chain has TRBV7-9 and TRBJ1-1; the D is unclear. CDR3 size: 11 residues. Per germline, CDR1 SEHNR and CDR2 FQNEAQ (reference sequence). Trimming cost V 6 bases and J 7 bases, with 9 bases left between them. The CDR3 coding sequence is TGTGCCAGCAGTCCGGGCTATGAAGCTTTCTTT. Its protein is CASSPGYEAFF.

This clonotype has ten or more counts. The chain uses TRBV7-2 and TRBJ1-5; D gene unclear. Germline V gene data show CDR1 as SGHTA and CDR2 as FQGNSA. CDR3 size: 13 residues. V was trimmed by 4 bases and J by 2 bases, leaving 6 bases between them. The CDR3 loop reads CASSSPGNQPQHF. The CDR3 nucleotides are TGTGCCAGCAGCTCCCCTGGCAATCAGCCCCAGCATTTT.

This clonotype was detected a few times. V and J are TRBV19 and TRBJ2-1, with 7 bases that match TRBD1. The CDR3 runs 16 residues. Per the germline V gene, CDR1 is LNHDA and CDR2 is SQIVND (reference sequence). V lost 5 bases and J lost 9; bases outside the gene matches: 16. The CDR3 here is CASSPQGGGWAVEQFF. The CDR3, as DNA: TGTGCCAGTAGTCCCCAAGGGGGCGGGTGGGCTGTTGAGCAGTTCTTC.

The sample holds many counts of this clonotype. This chain links TRBV5-1 with TRBJ2-1, with no clear D. The length of the CDR3 is 14 residues. CDR1 SGHRS and CDR2 YFSETQ come from the germline V gene. V was cut by 2 bases and J by 2 bases, with 8 bases left in between. CDR3 sequence: CASSFPTAYNEQFF. The CDR3 coding sequence is TGCGCCAGCAGCTTCCCGACCGCCTACAATGAGCAGTTCTTC. The whole variable domain, filled in from reference TRBV5-1 and TRBJ2-1, reads KAGVTQTPRYLIKTRGQQVTLSCSPISGHRSVSWYQQTPGQGLQFLFEYFSETQRNKGNFPGRFSGRQFSNSRSEMNVSTLELGDSALYLCASSFPTAYNEQFFGPGTRLTVL.

This clonotype was observed many times. The CDR3 protein is CASSLVVADTQYF. CDR3 bases: TGCGCCAGCAGCTTGGTTGTCGCAGATACGCAGTATTTT. V gene TRBV5-1 combines with J gene TRBJ2-3; D uncertain. This CDR3 contains 13 residues. Germline V lookup: CDR1 SGHRS, CDR2 YFSETQ. V was pared by 0 bases and J by 4 bases, with 6 bases between.

This clonotype came up many times. This chain links TRBV2 with TRBJ1-1, with 7 positions matching TRBD1. CDR1 and CDR2 (germline): SNHLY, FYNNEI. This CDR3 region has 11 residues. V was clipped by 7 bases and J by 6 bases; unmatched bases: 2. The CDR3 sequence: CASKGAPEAFF. In nucleotides, the CDR3 is TGTGCCAGCAAGGGGGCACCTGAAGCTTTCTTT.

The chain has TRBV27 and TRBJ1-5; the D is unclear. Germline-derived CDR1 and CDR2 are MNHEY and SMNVEV (reference sequence). The CDR3 is 13 residues long. The V end lost 6 bases, the J end lost 6 bases, and 12 bases lay between the germline ends. DNA for the CDR3: TGTGCCAGCAGCACGACGGTAGGTCAGCCCCAGCATTTT. Translation gives CASSTTVGQPQHF.

Points on this clonotype: This clone may be a read error of a much larger clone one base away. This rearrangement joins TRBV6-9 to TRBJ2-7; 7 bases line up with TRBD1. The V gene's germline CDR1 is MNHGY and CDR2 SVAAGI. The CDR3 is made up of 13 amino acids. Trimming at V came to 3 bases and at J to 6 bases, leaving 5 bases not matched to a gene. This CDR3 reads CASSYSPGGEQYF. CDR3 bases: TGTGCCAGCAGTTACAGCCCAGGGGGCGAGCAGTACTTC.

The table lists this clonotype with many counts. V usage is TRBV2 and J usage is TRBJ2-2; 8 bases align to TRBD1. Losses at the gene ends were 8 bases for V and 6 bases for J; bases not matched to a gene: 8. Germline V gene sequence: CDR1 SNHLY, CDR2 FYNNEI. This CDR3 is built from 14 residues. The CDR3 DNA reads TGTGCCAGCGAACGGGGACAGGTCCCCGGGGAGCTGTTTTTT. Translating gives CASERGQVPGELFF.

Many counts were recorded for this clonotype. V usage is TRBV5-1 and J usage is TRBJ2-5; 9 bases map to TRBD1. The germline CDR1 and CDR2 sequences are SGHRS and YFSETQ. With 4 bases clipped from V and 4 bases from J, the junction kept 8 bases outside the gene matches. This CDR3 has 15 amino acids. CDR3 DNA: TGCGCCAGCAGCACCGGGACAGGGTGGAGAGAGACCCAGTACTTC. This codes for CASSTGTGWRETQYF.

This clonotype has just a few counts. V and J are TRBV18 and TRBJ2-7; D not certain. Germline V gene sequence: CDR1 KGHSH, CDR2 LQKENI. There are 14 residues in the CDR3. V was clipped by 2 bases and J by 1 base, with 9 bases between them. The CDR3 DNA follows: TGTGCCAGCTCACCAACCGTCCCATCCTACGAGCAGTACTTC. This sequence encodes CASSPTVPSYEQYF.

There are many counts of this clonotype. CDR3 region: CASSLAHSYEQYF. In nucleotides, the CDR3 is TGTGCCAGCAGCTTAGCCCACTCCTACGAGCAGTACTTC. The genes are TRBV11-3 and TRBJ2-7, with D uncertain. The CDR3 has 13 residues. V was pared by 1 base and J by 0 bases, with 4 bases between. Germline V CDR1 and CDR2: SGHNT, YENEEA.

This clonotype has at least ten counts. V usage is TRBV18 and J usage is TRBJ2-7; D ambiguous. The length of the CDR3 is 11 residues. Germline values: CDR1 KGHSH, CDR2 LQKENI. Deletions cut 6 bases from V and 5 bases from J, with 8 bases between. The chain's CDR3 is CASSDLNEQYF. The CDR3 DNA sequence: TGTGCCAGCTCCGACCTTAACGAGCAGTACTTC.

This chain links TRBV13 with TRBJ2-1, with 8 bases that match TRBD2. V lost 4 bases, J lost 5 bases, and 4 bases stayed unmatched. Germline CDR1 and CDR2: PRHDT and FYEKMQ (reference sequence). The CDR3 is 14 amino acids. The CDR3 is CASSSERENNEQFF. DNA of the CDR3: TGTGCCAGCAGCTCAGAGCGGGAGAACAATGAGCAGTTCTTC.

This clonotype was seen at least ten times. This chain connects TRBV2 to TRBJ2-5, with 7 nucleotides matching TRBD1. V shed 8 bases, J shed 4 bases, and the junction held 10 bases outside the gene matches. The CDR3 has 14 amino acids. CDR1 is SNHLY and CDR2 is FYNNEI in the germline V gene. CDR3 amino acids: CASGLSGQSETQYF. CDR3 nucleotides: TGTGCCAGCGGCCTATCGGGACAGTCAGAGACCCAGTACTTC.

This clonotype has ten or more counts. This sequence joins TRBV28 and TRBJ1-5; tentatively, D is TRBD1 (5 bases). V was clipped by 7 bases and J by 3 bases, with 19 bases between them. This CDR3 is 16 amino acids long. Germline values: CDR1 MDHEN, CDR2 SYDVKM. The CDR3 here is CASTGPGTGDNQPQHF. CDR3 sequence (DNA): TGTGCCAGCACCGGACCCGGGACGGGAGACAATCAGCCCCAGCATTTT.

This clonotype was counted a few times. V usage is TRBV19 and J usage is TRBJ1-4; TRBD1 matches 8 bases. This CDR3 has 14 residues. CDR1 is LNHDA and CDR2 is SQIVND in the germline V gene (reference sequence). Trimming cost V 7 bases and J 6 bases; bases outside gene matches: 7. The CDR3 DNA follows: TGTGCCAGTACCCCCGGGACAGGAGATGAAAAACTGTTTTTT. As protein: CASTPGTGDEKLFF.

The chain is built from TRBV30 and TRBJ2-2; D is perhaps TRBD1 (6 bases). The V end lost 2 bases, the J end lost 5 bases, and 9 bases lay between the germline ends. This CDR3 region has 13 residues. Germline V gene sequence: CDR1 GTSNPN, CDR2 SVGIG (reference sequence). DNA of the CDR3: TGTGCCTGGAGTTTAACAGGGACCGGGGAGCTGTTTTTT. Its translation: CAWSLTGTGELFF.

The chain combines TRBV5-1 with TRBJ2-2, with 10 bases fitting TRBD2. With V trimmed by 2 bases and J by 4 bases, 5 bases remained unmatched. The CDR3 runs to 16 residues. Germline CDR1 is SGHRS and CDR2 is YFSETQ. CDR3 nucleotide sequence: TGCGCCAGCAGCTTCGGTAGCGGGAGGAGCACCGGGGAGCTGTTTTTT. This encodes CASSFGSGRSTGELFF.

The chain uses TRBV7-2 and TRBJ1-1, with D possibly being TRBD1 (5 bases). The V end lost 5 bases, the J end lost 10 bases, and 20 bases lay between the germline ends. In germline, CDR1 is SGHTA, CDR2 FQGNSA. This CDR3 is 14 amino acids long. The CDR3 reads CASSPSGAGRAAFF. The DNA of the CDR3 is TGTGCCAGCAGCCCAAGTGGGGCAGGACGTGCAGCTTTCTTT. Supplemented by reference TRBV7-2 and TRBJ1-1, the full variable domain reads GAGVSQSPSNKVTEKGKDVELRCDPISGHTALYWYRQSLGQGLEFLIYFQGNSAPDKSGLPSDRFSAERTGGSVSTLTIQRTQQEDSAVYLCASSPSGAGRAAFFGQGTRLTVV.

This clonotype was seen many times. V is TRBV24-1 and J is TRBJ1-2, with D maybe TRBD1 (5 bases). V was shortened by 9 bases and J by 6 bases, with 16 bases between the two germline ends. The CDR3 contains 13 residues. Germline values: CDR1 KGHDR, CDR2 SFDVKD. CDR3 region: CATHNGGINGYTF. DNA of the CDR3: TGTGCCACCCACAACGGGGGGATTAATGGCTACACCTTC.

This clonotype was seen a handful of times. The chain's CDR3 is CASSRQGAGNEQFF. CDR3 nucleotides: TGTGCCAGCAGCCGGCAGGGGGCGGGCAATGAGCAGTTCTTC. The chain is built from TRBV3-1 and TRBJ2-1, with TRBD1 matching over 8 bases. V was pared by 4 bases and J by 6 bases, with 5 bases of the junction left unmatched. In germline, CDR1 is LGHDT, CDR2 YNNKEL (reference sequence). This CDR3 comprises 14 residues.

J is TRBJ2-6 and V is TRBV27; D remains ambiguous. The length of the CDR3 is 15 residues. Trimming took 1 base from V and 1 from J, leaving 5 bases between them. Germline V gene sequence: CDR1 MNHEY, CDR2 SMNVEV (reference sequence). As DNA, the CDR3 is TGTGCCAGCAGTTTATGGCTATCTGGGGCCAACGTCCTGACTTTC. The encoded protein is CASSLWLSGANVLTF.

This clonotype came up a few times. V and J are TRBV20-1 and TRBJ1-4; a weak D match, TRBD1 (6 bases). In germline, CDR1 is DFQATT, CDR2 SNEGSKA (reference sequence). This CDR3 spans 13 amino acids. Trimming cost V 6 bases and J 6 bases, with 14 bases left between them. CDR3 amino acids: CSAQEGGDEKLFF. CDR3 sequence (DNA): TGCAGTGCCCAAGAGGGGGGGGATGAAAAACTGTTTTTT.

This clonotype has just a few counts. The rearrangement links TRBV5-1 to TRBJ2-2; 7 bases are a match to TRBD2. Germline CDR1 and CDR2: SGHRS and YFSETQ. Trimming cost V 7 bases and J 2 bases; bases outside gene matches: 5. The CDR3 spans 14 residues. The CDR3 DNA sequence: TGCGCCAGCTGCCTAGCGGTAAACACCGGGGAGCTGTTTTTT. It encodes CASCLAVNTGELFF.

Note on this clonotype: One end of the junction fails to match germline, which may point to a read error. The rearrangement links TRBV5-1 to TRBJ2-7, with 7 bases aligning to TRBD1. The CDR3 loop spans 14 amino acids. Germline V gives CDR1 SGHRS, CDR2 YFSETQ. CDR3 sequence: CASSVRTGGAEQYF. DNA for the CDR3: TGTGCCAGCAGCGTCCGGACAGGAGGAGCCGAGCAGTACTTC.

This clonotype was detected a few times. The V and J genes are TRBV24-1 and TRBJ2-7; D is uncertain. This CDR3 contains 12 residues. Germline lookup yields CDR1 KGHDR and CDR2 SFDVKD. The germline V and J ends were trimmed by 9 bases and 11 bases, with 19 bases remaining between them. The CDR3 nucleotides are TGTGCCACCCCCAGCCCATATCGGACGGAGTACTTC. This codes for CATPSPYRTEYF.

This clonotype turned up a few times. The chain couples TRBV5-8 to TRBJ2-5; a possible D gene is TRBD2 (5 bases). V lost 0 bases, J lost 1 base, and 10 bases lay in between. Germline CDR1 SGHTS, CDR2 YDEGEE. CDR3 size: 15 residues. This chain's CDR3 is CASSLARTFQETQYF. For the CDR3, the DNA is TGTGCCAGCAGCTTGGCCCGGACTTTCCAAGAGACCCAGTACTTC.

This clonotype occurred many times. The chain employs TRBV27 and TRBJ2-5; 9 nucleotides match TRBD2. V shed 5 bases and J 1 base; nucleotides not matched to a gene: 8. Germline V gene lookup returns CDR1 MNHEY and CDR2 SMNVEV (reference sequence). The CDR3 spans 16 residues. The CDR3 region has the DNA TGTGCCAGCAGTACGATAGCGGGAGAGATCCAAGAGACCCAGTACTTC. This translates into CASSTIAGEIQETQYF.

This clonotype was counted at least ten times. CDR3 DNA sequence: TGTGCCAGCAAAAGACAGTTCAGGGAATTCGAACTAGCGGGAGTCCTTCCTGAGCAGTACTTC. This sequence encodes CASKRQFREFELAGVLPEQYF. The chain uses TRBV7-8 and TRBJ2-7; the match to TRBD2 covers 11 bases. The V gene end was trimmed by 7 bases and the J gene end by 7 bases; junction bases not matched to a gene: 30. This CDR3 has 21 amino acids. CDR1 is SGHVS and CDR2 is FQNEAQ in the germline V gene.